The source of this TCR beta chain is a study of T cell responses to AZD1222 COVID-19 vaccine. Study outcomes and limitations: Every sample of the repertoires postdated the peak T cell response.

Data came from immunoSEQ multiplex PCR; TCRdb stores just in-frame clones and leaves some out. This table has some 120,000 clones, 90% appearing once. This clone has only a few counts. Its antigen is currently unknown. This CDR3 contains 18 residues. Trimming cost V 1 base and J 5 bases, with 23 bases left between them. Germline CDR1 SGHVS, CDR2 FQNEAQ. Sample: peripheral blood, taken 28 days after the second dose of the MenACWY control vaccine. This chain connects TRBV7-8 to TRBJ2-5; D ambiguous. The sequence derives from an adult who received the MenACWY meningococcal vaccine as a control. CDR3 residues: CASSLVNRTNHQVETQYF. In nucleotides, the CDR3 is TGTGCCAGCAGCTTAGTTAATAGAACTAATCACCAAGTGGAGACCCAGTACTTC.